The 14 T cell receptor beta chains below were found in one sample sequenced in a study of CD8+ T cells in alopecia areata. Once RNA had been extracted, it was reverse transcribed into cDNA to act as the sequencing template. Some clones are missing from TCRdb's copy, which holds only in-frame ones; the method was immunoSEQ multiplex PCR. The sample carries some 130,000 clones, approximately 49% recorded once. Here the sequenced sample was CD8+ T cells sorted from blood, taken at week 0. These receptors were obtained from a human donor with alopecia areata.

A few counts support this clone. The chain carries TRBV5-1 and TRBJ2-5, with no clear D. The CDR3 length is 11 residues. Looked up from germline, CDR1 is SGHRS and CDR2 is YFSETQ. Trimming took 1 base from V and 4 from J, leaving 2 bases between them. CDR3 nucleotides: TGCGCCAGCAGCTTGTTAGAGACCCAGTACTTC. This translates into CASSLLETQYF. Variable domain in full (rest from reference TRBV5-1 and TRBJ2-5): KAGVTQTPRYLIKTRGQQVTLSCSPISGHRSVSWYQQTPGQGLQFLFEYFSETQRNKGNFPGRFSGRQFSNSRSEMNVSTLELGDSALYLCASSLLETQYFGPGTRLLVL.

The V call is TRBV6-5, the J call TRBJ1-1; D uncertain. Germline-derived CDR1 and CDR2 are MNHEY and SVGAGI. Trimming pared 0 bases from V and 1 base from J, leaving 12 bases between. The CDR3 has 16 amino acids. The CDR3 nucleotides read TGTGCCAGCAGTTACTCGTTAGCCTCTGGGAACACTGAAGCTTTCTTT. Amino acid sequence: CASSYSLASGNTEAFF.

This clone has more than one count but fewer than ten. The CDR3 nucleotides read TGCAGCGTTGAAGTTCTCGAAGGGACAGGGGGTAACACCGGGGAGCTGTTTTTT. This encodes CSVEVLEGTGGNTGELFF. The chain couples TRBV29-1 to TRBJ2-2; TRBD1 aligns across 11 bases. This CDR3 has 18 amino acids. J gave up 2 bases and V 1 base, and 9 bases lay outside the gene matches. Germline V gene lookup returns CDR1 SQVTM and CDR2 ANQGSEA.

This chain uses TRBV19 with TRBJ2-7; possibly TRBD1 for D (5 bases). The CDR3 has 15 residues. The V end was cut by 3 bases, the J end by 2 bases, with 14 bases between. The germline V gene has CDR1 LNHDA and CDR2 SQIVND (reference sequence). The CDR3 region has the DNA TGTGCCAGTAGTATTAGTTCCGGACAAACCTACGAGCAGTACTTC. Amino acid sequence: CASSISSGQTYEQYF.

The chain is built from TRBV6-6 and TRBJ1-2, with TRBD1 as a possible D gene (6 bases). In germline, CDR1 is MNHNY, CDR2 SVGAGI (reference sequence). The CDR3 runs to 15 residues. Trimming removed 6 bases at V and 0 bases at J, with 14 bases between. CDR3 coding DNA: TGTGCCAGCAGGGAAACAGGGTTTCCTAACTATGGCTACACCTTC. Its translation is CASRETGFPNYGYTF.

The sample holds a few counts of this clone. This sequence joins TRBV4-2 and TRBJ2-5; D is uncertain. The CDR3 runs to 15 residues. Germline assignment: CDR1 LGHNA and CDR2 YNFKEQ. Between the trimmed V and J ends, which lost 0 bases and 5 bases, there was a span of 13 bases. CDR3 in DNA: TGTGCCAGCAGCCAAGATTTCTTAGGGTTGGAGACCCAGTACTTC. It translates to CASSQDFLGLETQYF.

A few counts support this clone. The chain carries TRBV6-5 and TRBJ2-7; 9 bases align to TRBD1. The germline V gene has CDR1 MNHEY and CDR2 SVGAGI. This CDR3 is 14 amino acids long. V was pared by 2 bases and J by 3 bases, with 2 bases of the junction left unmatched. CDR3 sequence: CASSYEGQGYEQYF. The CDR3 coding sequence is TGTGCCAGCAGTTACGAGGGACAGGGCTACGAGCAGTACTTC.

CDR3: CASSPGMRIFDTEAFF. CDR3 sequence (DNA): TGTGCCAGCAGCCCAGGGATGAGGATTTTTGACACTGAAGCTTTCTTT. This chain uses TRBV7-9 with TRBJ1-1, with D maybe TRBD1 (5 bases). Germline CDR1 reads SEHNR; CDR2 reads FQNEAQ (reference sequence). V lost 5 bases and J 3 bases, leaving 19 bases between the germline ends. The CDR3 contains 16 residues.

The J gene is TRBJ1-1, the V gene TRBV2, with TRBD1 as a possible D gene (6 bases). The germline V gene has CDR1 SNHLY and CDR2 FYNNEI. The V end lost 7 bases, the J end lost 5 bases, and 17 bases lay between the germline ends. This CDR3 region has 14 residues. The CDR3 DNA sequence: TGTGCCAGCAATCGGGACATCGGTTTAACTGAAGCTTTCTTT. Translated, it gives CASNRDIGLTEAFF.

The chain recombines TRBV2 with TRBJ2-7, with a tentative D call TRBD1 (5 bases). This CDR3 contains 12 residues. V was trimmed by 4 bases and J by 3 bases, leaving 7 bases between them. Germline loops: CDR1 SNHLY, CDR2 FYNNEI. The CDR3 nucleotides are TGTGCCAGCAGTGCTGACAGCTACGAGCAGTACTTC. It codes for CASSADSYEQYF.

The chain employs TRBV30 and TRBJ1-5; 9 bases map to TRBD1. Germline V lookup: CDR1 GTSNPN, CDR2 SVGIG (reference sequence). Trimming removed 2 bases from V and 5 bases from J; junction bases left unmatched: 7. This CDR3 region has 15 residues. CDR3 in DNA: TGTGCCTGGAGTTCAGGGACAGGGTCGTATCAGCCCCAGCATTTT. Its translation is CAWSSGTGSYQPQHF.

This chain links TRBV29-1 with TRBJ2-6; tentatively, D is TRBD1 or TRBD2 (6 bases each). CDR3 length: 16 amino acids. V lost 6 bases and J 2 bases, leaving 17 bases between the germline ends. Germline V gene data show CDR1 as SQVTM and CDR2 as ANQGSEA. The DNA of the CDR3 is TGCAGCGTCGTGGAAGGGGGGAGCACTGGGGCCAACGTCCTGACTTTC. This encodes CSVVEGGSTGANVLTF.

The chain couples TRBV5-1 to TRBJ2-7; possibly TRBD1 for D (6 bases). Trimming left V 1 base short and J 0 bases short, with 11 bases between. This CDR3 region has 15 residues. Germline V gene sequence: CDR1 SGHRS, CDR2 YFSETQ. This CDR3 reads CASSLWGQPSYEQYF. Here the CDR3 DNA reads TGCGCCAGCAGCTTGTGGGGGCAGCCCTCCTACGAGCAGTACTTC.

The rearrangement uses TRBV30 and TRBJ1-2; D is uncertain. Germline V gene lookup returns CDR1 GTSNPN and CDR2 SVGIG (reference sequence). CDR3 length equals 12 residues. Trimming pared 0 bases from V and 5 bases from J, leaving 7 bases between. The CDR3 spells CAWSVLAYGYTF. The CDR3 DNA reads TGTGCCTGGAGTGTACTGGCGTATGGCTACACCTTC.